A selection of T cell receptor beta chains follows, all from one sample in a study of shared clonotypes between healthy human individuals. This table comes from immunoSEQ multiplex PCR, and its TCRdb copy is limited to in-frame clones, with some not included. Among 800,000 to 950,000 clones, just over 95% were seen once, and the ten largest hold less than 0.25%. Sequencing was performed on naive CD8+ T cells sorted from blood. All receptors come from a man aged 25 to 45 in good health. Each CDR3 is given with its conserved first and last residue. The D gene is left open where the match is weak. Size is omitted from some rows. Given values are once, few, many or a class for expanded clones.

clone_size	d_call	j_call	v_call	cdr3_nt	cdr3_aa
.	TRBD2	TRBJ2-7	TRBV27	TGTGCCAGCAGCTTATGGGGGGGGTACGAGCAGTACTTC	CASSLWGGYEQYF
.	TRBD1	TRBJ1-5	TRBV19	TGTGCCAGTAGTAAAGGGACAGGGGCACAGCCCCAGCATTTT	CASSKGTGAQPQHF
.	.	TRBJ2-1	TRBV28	TGTGCCAGCACTGGGAGTTCCTACAATGAGCAGTTCTTC	CASTGSSYNEQFF
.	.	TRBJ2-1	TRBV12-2	TGTGCAAGTCGCACGGTCGGCCCCTACAATGAGCAGTTCTTC	CASRTVGPYNEQFF
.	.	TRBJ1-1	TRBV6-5	TGTGCCAGCAGTTACTTCTCGGCAGCCGAAGCTTTCTTT	CASSYFSAAEAFF
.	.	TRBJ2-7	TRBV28	TGTGCCAGCACCGCATTCTCTGGATTCCGGGAAGCCTACGAGCAGTACTTC	CASTAFSGFREAYEQYF
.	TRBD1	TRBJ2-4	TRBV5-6	TGTGCCAGCAGCAAACCTACAGGGGTGGCCAAAAACATTCAGTACTTC	CASSKPTGVAKNIQYF
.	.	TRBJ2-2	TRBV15	TGTGCCACCAGTAGGAGGGCGGGGACCGGGGAGCTGTTTTTT	CATSRRAGTGELFF
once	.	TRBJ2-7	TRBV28	TGTGCCAGCAGTTTCTTTCCCATAAGCGGGCGGTCCTACGAGCAGTACTTC	CASSFFPISGRSYEQYF
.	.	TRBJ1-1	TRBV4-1	TGCGCCAGCAGCCAATCGATACGGCTGAACACTGAAGCTTTCTTT	CASSQSIRLNTEAFF
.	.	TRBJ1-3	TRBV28	TGTGCCAGCGGTAAAAGGGCCTCTGGAAACACCATATATTTT	CASGKRASGNTIYF
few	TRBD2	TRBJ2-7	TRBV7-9	TGTGCCAGCAGCTTAAAACTAGCGGGAGGCTACGAGCAGTACTTC	CASSLKLAGGYEQYF
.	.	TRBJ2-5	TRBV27	TGTGCCAGCAGTTTAGGCAGGGTCGGAGAGACCCAGTACTTC	CASSLGRVGETQYF
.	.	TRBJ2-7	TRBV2	TGTGCCAGCGTAGGCATAGACAGCTACGAGCAGTACTTC	CASVGIDSYEQYF
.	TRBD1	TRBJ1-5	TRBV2	TGTGCCATCTCCGACAGGGATGAGCCCCAGCATTTT	CAISDRDEPQHF
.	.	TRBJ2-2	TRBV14	TGTGCCAGCAGCCAAGATCTAGTCCGGATTCCGAACACCGGGGAGCTGTTTTTT	CASSQDLVRIPNTGELFF
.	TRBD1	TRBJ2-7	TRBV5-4	TGTGCCAGCAGCAAGGGGACAGGGGGCTACGAGCAGTACTTC	CASSKGTGGYEQYF
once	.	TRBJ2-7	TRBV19	TGTGCCAGTAGATTCCGCCCGGTGACGTCCTACGAGCAGTACTTC	CASRFRPVTSYEQYF
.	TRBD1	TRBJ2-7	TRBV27	TGTGCCAGCAGTTATTCCGGGACAGGGTTCTACGAGCAGTACTTC	CASSYSGTGFYEQYF
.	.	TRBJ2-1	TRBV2	TGTGCCAGCAGTGTGGTCAGTTACAATGAGCAGTTCTTC	CASSVVSYNEQFF
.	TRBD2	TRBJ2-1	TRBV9	TGTGCCAGCAGCGTAGTAGGTAGCGGGTACAATGAGCAGTTCTTC	CASSVVGSGYNEQFF
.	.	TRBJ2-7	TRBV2	TGTGCCAGCAAGGGATCACTCTGGGAGCAGTACTTC	CASKGSLWEQYF
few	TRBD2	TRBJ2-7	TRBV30	TGTGCCTGGAGTGTGTGGGCGGGAGAGGGCGAGCAGTACTTC	CAWSVWAGEGEQYF
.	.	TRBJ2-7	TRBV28	TGTGCCAGCAGTCAGGGGGGCGAGCAGTACTTC	CASSQGGEQYF
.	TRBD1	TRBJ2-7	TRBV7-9	TGTGCCAGCAGACAGGGGCGCGAGCAGTACTTC	CASRQGREQYF
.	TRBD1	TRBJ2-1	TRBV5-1	TGCGCCAGCAGCTTAATGGGGACAGCATATAATGAGCAGTTCTTC	CASSLMGTAYNEQFF